Listed here is a single T cell receptor beta chain. Here immunoSEQ multiplex PCR was the method, and the copy in TCRdb shows in-frame clones only, minus some. The sample includes 110,000 or so clones, about 89% seen only once; the top ten take 4.5%. This entry comes from a study of T cell responses to AZD1222 COVID-19 vaccine. The CDR3 runs to 15 residues. Trimming cost V 1 base and J 1 base, with 10 bases left between them. Germline CDR1 is SGDLS and CDR2 is YYNGEE. This chain connects TRBV9 to TRBJ2-3; D might be TRBD1 or TRBD2, each matching 5 bases. This sequence was found in an adult in good health. The sample consisted of peripheral blood, taken on day 0 of AZD1222 vaccination. The CDR3, as DNA: TGTGCCAGCAGCGTAACTCAGGGAGGCACAGATACGCAGTATTTT. Its translation is CASSVTQGGTDTQYF.